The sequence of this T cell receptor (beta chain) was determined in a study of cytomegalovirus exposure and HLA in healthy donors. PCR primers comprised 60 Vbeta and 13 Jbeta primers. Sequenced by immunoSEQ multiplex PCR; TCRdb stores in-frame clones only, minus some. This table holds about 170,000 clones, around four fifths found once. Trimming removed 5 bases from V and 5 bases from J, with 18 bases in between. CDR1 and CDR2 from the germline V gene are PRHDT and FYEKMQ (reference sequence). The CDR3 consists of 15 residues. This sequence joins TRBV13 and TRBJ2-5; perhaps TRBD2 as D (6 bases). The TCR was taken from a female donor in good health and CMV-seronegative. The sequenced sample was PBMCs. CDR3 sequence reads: CASSTRGREGETQYF. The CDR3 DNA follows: TGTGCCAGCAGCACCAGAGGGCGGGAAGGGGAGACCCAGTACTTC.